This T cell receptor beta chain originates from a study of memory CD4+ T cells and cytomegalovirus serostatus. Study context: This sample comes from healthy Belgian adults, 8 to 10 CMV seropositive, approximately 24 seronegative. Study-wide findings and caveats: A US-trained random forest predicted CMV serostatus with median AUC roughly 0.91. The CMV-associated TCR signature appears largely within the CD4+ memory repertoire.

Germline CDR1 reads SGHAT; CDR2 reads FQNNGV. This CDR3 spans 16 amino acids. Trimming took off 5 bases at V and 0 bases at J, with 16 bases between the two ends. Using immunoSEQ multiplex PCR, the repertoire was profiled, and TCRdb retains in-frame clones only, with some absent. In the table there are some 35,000 clones, around 79% of which are singletons. Single viable CD3+CD4+CD8-CD45RO+ cells were sorted as the memory CD4+ T cells. After thawing, CD4+ T cells were positively selected. Points on this clone: Its matching antigen is unknown.

Input material: memory CD4+ T cells from blood. This TCR came from an adult in good health and CMV-seropositive. The chain recombines TRBV11-2 with TRBJ1-1; the D is unclear. This CDR3 is CASSRGMETLNTEAFF. The CDR3 bases are TGTGCCAGCAGCCGAGGGATGGAGACCTTGAACACTGAAGCTTTCTTT.